These T cell receptor beta chains were read from a single sample in a study of blood T cell repertoires in COVID-19. Sequencing used immunoSEQ multiplex PCR; TCRdb keeps in-frame clones, though not all of them. The sample yields tens of thousands of clones, under 85% seen once. Material for sequencing was peripheral blood. The receptors stem from a woman older than 75 with COVID-19, enrolled during active disease. Each CDR3 is given without its conserved first and last residue. Clone size is shown for a subset of rows, as once, few, many or a class of expanded clone.

-	TRBV7-9	TRBJ2-5	ASLASGRETQY
-	TRBV28	TRBJ1-2	ACRTQGSGYT
-	TRBV18	TRBJ2-3	ASERGGPDTQY
-	TRBV24-1	TRBJ2-1	ATSERASGYNEQF
-	TRBV5-5	TRBJ2-3	ASSPWGLATDTQY
-	TRBV9	TRBJ2-7	ASSVGAGGYEQY
-	TRBV19	TRBJ2-5	ASSMGQGSFQETQY
once	TRBV6-5	TRBJ1-3	ASSIQGTLGNTIY
once	TRBV5-1	TRBJ2-5	ASSLVGTHQETQY
once	TRBV5-1	TRBJ2-7	ASTSGAGGNSYEQY
-	TRBV18	TRBJ1-2	ASSRTGNGYT
-	TRBV14	TRBJ2-1	ASSPSRRALYNEQF
-	TRBV5-1	TRBJ2-3	ASSHGGDTDTQY
-	TRBV9	TRBJ2-1	ASSVDGARNEQF
-	TRBV7-2	TRBJ2-7	ASSPNGGYEQY
-	TRBV27	TRBJ2-1	ASSSRTSGGSYNEQF
-	TRBV28	TRBJ1-5	ASVTGDQPQH
once	TRBV7-2	TRBJ2-7	ASSLVLSSYEQY